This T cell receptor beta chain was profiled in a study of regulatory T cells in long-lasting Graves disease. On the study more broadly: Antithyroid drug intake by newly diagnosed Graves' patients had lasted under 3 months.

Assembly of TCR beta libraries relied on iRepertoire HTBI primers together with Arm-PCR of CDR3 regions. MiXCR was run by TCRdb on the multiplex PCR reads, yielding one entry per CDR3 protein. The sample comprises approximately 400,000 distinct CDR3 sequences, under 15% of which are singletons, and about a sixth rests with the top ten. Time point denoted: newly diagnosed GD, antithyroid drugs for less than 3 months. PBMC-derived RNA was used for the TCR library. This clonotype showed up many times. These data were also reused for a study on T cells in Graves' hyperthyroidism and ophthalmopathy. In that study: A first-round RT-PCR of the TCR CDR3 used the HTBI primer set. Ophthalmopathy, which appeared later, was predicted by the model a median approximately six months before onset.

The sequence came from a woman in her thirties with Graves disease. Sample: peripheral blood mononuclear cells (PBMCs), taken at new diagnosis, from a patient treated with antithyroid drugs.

The CDR3 DNA is TGCAGTGCTATGGACACAAGGCATAGCAATCAGCCCCAGCATTTT. Amino acid sequence: CSAMDTRHSNQPQHF. This rearrangement joins TRBV20-1 to TRBJ1-5; possibly TRBD1 for D (5 bases). The CDR3 is 15 amino acids. V lost 4 bases to trimming and J lost 0 bases, with 13 bases between them. Germline-derived CDR1 and CDR2 are DFQATT and SNEGSKA (reference sequence).